These 5 T cell receptor beta chains were sequenced from one sample in a study of blood T cell repertoires in COVID-19. Profiled with immunoSEQ multiplex PCR; TCRdb holds only in-frame clones, not every one. This table holds around 220,000 clones, roughly 80% found once. Sequencing used peripheral blood. All receptors derive from a woman older than 75 with acute or convalescent COVID-19.

CDR3 sequence reads: CASSLASGAGNTIYF. DNA of the CDR3: TGCGCCAGCAGCTTGGCCTCGGGGGCTGGAAACACCATATATTTT. The chain couples TRBV5-1 to TRBJ1-3; a possible D gene is TRBD1 (5 bases). Deletions cut 0 bases from V and 2 bases from J, with 9 bases between. The CDR3 loop spans 15 amino acids. Germline CDR1 and CDR2: SGHRS and YFSETQ.

This chain's CDR3 is CASHDTFDTEAFF. In DNA, the CDR3 is TGTGCCAGCCACGACACGTTTGACACTGAAGCTTTCTTT. The rearrangement uses TRBV3-1 (or the pseudogene TRBV3-2) and TRBJ1-1; D gene ambiguous. Germline V gene data show CDR1 as LGHDT and CDR2 as YNNKEL (reference sequence). This CDR3 contains 13 residues. With 8 bases removed from V and 3 bases from J, the gap between germline ends came to 13 bases.

J is TRBJ2-7 and V is TRBV24-1; D not certain. Germline V gives CDR1 KGHDR, CDR2 SFDVKD. The V end was cut by 2 bases, the J end by 13 bases, with 11 bases between. CDR3 length: 11 amino acids. CDR3 DNA sequence: TGTGCCACCAGTGATTCGAACCGCCTATACTTC. Its translation is CATSDSNRLYF.

The rearrangement uses TRBV19 and TRBJ2-7; a weak D match, TRBD2 (6 bases). The CDR3 contains 14 residues. V was pared by 5 bases and J by 0 bases, with 11 bases between. In germline, CDR1 is LNHDA, CDR2 SQIVND (reference sequence). The CDR3 DNA follows: TGTGCCAGTAGTGCTCAGCGGGTCTCCTACGAGCAGTACTTC. Amino acids: CASSAQRVSYEQYF.

The chain employs TRBV20-1 and TRBJ2-1, with D perhaps TRBD1 (7 bases). Trimming took 6 bases from V and 7 from J, leaving 10 bases between them. Germline V lookup: CDR1 DFQATT, CDR2 SNEGSKA (reference sequence). CDR3 length: 11 residues. CDR3 region: CSAPGGNEQFF. CDR3 nucleotides: TGCAGTGCACCAGGGGGGAATGAGCAGTTCTTC.